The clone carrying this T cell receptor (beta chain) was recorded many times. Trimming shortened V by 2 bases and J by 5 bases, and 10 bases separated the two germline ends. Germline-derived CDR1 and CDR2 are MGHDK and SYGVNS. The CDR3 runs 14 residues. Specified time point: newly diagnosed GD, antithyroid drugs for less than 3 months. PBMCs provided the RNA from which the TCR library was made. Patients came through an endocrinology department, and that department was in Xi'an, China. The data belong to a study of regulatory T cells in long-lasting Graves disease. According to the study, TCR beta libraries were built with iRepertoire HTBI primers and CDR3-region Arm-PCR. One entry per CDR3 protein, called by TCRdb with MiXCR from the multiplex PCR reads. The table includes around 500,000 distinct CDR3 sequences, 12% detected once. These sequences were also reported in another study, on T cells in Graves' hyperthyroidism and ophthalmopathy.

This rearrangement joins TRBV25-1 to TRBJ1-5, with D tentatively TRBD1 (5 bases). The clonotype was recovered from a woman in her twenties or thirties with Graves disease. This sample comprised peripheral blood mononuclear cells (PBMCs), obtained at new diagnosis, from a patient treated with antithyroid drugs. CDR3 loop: CASSEGTAYQPQHF. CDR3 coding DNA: TGTGCCAGCAGTGAAGGGACGGCATATCAGCCCCAGCATTTT.